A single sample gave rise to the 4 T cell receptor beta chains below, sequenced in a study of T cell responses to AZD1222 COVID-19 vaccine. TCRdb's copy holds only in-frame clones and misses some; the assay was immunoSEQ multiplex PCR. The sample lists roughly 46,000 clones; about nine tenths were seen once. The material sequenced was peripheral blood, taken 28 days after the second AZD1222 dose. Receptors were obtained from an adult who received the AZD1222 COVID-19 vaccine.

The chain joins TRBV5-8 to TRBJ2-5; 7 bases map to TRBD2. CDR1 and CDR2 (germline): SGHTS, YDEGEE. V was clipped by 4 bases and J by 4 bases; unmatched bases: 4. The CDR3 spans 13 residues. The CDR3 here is CASSPGGGETQYF. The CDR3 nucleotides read TGTGCCAGCAGCCCGGGGGGAGGAGAGACCCAGTACTTC.

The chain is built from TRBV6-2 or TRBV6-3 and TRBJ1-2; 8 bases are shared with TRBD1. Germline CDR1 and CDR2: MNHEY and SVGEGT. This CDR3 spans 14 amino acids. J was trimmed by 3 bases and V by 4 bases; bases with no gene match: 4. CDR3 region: CASSSGGYDYGYTF. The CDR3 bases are TGTGCCAGCAGTTCAGGGGGCTACGACTATGGCTACACCTTC.

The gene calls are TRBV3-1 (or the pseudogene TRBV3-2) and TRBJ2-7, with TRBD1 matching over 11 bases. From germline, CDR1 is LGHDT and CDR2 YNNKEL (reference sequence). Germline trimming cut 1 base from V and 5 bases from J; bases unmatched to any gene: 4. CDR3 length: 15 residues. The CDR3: CASSQAGQGGHEQYF. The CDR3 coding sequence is TGTGCCAGCAGCCAAGCGGGACAGGGGGGCCACGAGCAGTACTTC.

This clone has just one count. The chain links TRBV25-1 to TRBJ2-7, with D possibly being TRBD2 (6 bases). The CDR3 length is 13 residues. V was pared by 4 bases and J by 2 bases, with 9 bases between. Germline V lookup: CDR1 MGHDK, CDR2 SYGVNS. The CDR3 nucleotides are TGTGCCAGCAGTGCAGCGGGTGCCTACGAGCAGTACTTC. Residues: CASSAAGAYEQYF.